Included here is one T cell receptor beta chain sequence, with context. This CDR3 is built from 15 residues. CDR1 is LNHDA and CDR2 is SQIVND in the germline V gene (reference sequence). V shed 6 bases and J shed 0 bases, with 14 bases lying between them. This entry comes from a study of blood T cell repertoires in COVID-19. Study details: Samples representing acute and convalescent COVID-19 were sourced from the United States, Italy and Spain. Sources were T cells, B-cell-depleted T cells, or PBMCs; the material itself was cDNA or gDNA.

Profiled with immunoSEQ multiplex PCR; TCRdb holds only in-frame clones, not every one. There are about 430,000 clones in the sample; 70% to 90% occur only once, and approximately 1.5% lies in the top ten. Study members were between about 18 and 100 years old and lived in 20 to 25 US regions. Someone with COVID-19 had been met by exposed participants within 2 weeks before study entry. Sequenced input: PBMCs or T cells enriched from blood (not recorded which). The TCR sequence derives from a woman under 30 who had been exposed to COVID-19. The V and J genes are TRBV19 and TRBJ1-1; D is unclear. In DNA, the CDR3 is TGTGCCAGTAGCGACCCCGGACTGATGAACACTGAAGCTTTCTTT. It encodes CASSDPGLMNTEAFF.